The next 5 T cell receptor beta chains were all read from a single sample in a study of blood T cells in healthy people across ages. A sample-barcoded 5' primer and a J-beta primer mix were used in a second PCR of about 7 to 11 cycles. TCRdb analysed the 5' RACE reads with MiXCR anew, one entry per CDR3 protein. The sample has 800,000 to 950,000 distinct CDR3 sequences; around 29% are singletons. The sample was also reused in another study, on T cells of mothers and their children.

The sequenced sample consisted of blood. Receptors were obtained from a woman in her forties in good health.

This chain links TRBV7-9 with TRBJ1-6; D uncertain. The CDR3 is made up of 13 amino acids. Trimming shortened V by 5 bases and J by 10 bases, and 12 bases separated the two germline ends. The germline V gene encodes CDR1 SEHNR and CDR2 FQNEAQ (reference sequence). CDR3 sequence reads: CASSGPTGSPLHF. The CDR3 DNA is TGTGCCAGCAGCGGCCCGACTGGGTCACCCCTCCACTTT.

With regard to this clonotype: A much larger clone sits a single nucleotide away, making a read error possible. This chain joins TRBV5-1 and TRBJ2-1; 7 bases match TRBD2. J was trimmed by 10 bases and V by 2 bases; bases with no gene match: 15. Germline CDR1 and CDR2: SGHRS and YFSETQ. The CDR3 runs 16 residues. DNA for the CDR3: TGCGCCAGCAGCTTTCAGCGGGACCGCAGCTCCTACGAGCAGTTCTTC. Its protein product is CASSFQRDRSSYEQFF.

This clonotype has more than one count but fewer than ten. The chain uses TRBV27 and TRBJ1-2; 8 nucleotides align to TRBD1. CDR1 MNHEY and CDR2 SMNVEV come from the germline V gene (reference sequence). The CDR3 loop spans 14 amino acids. V shed 6 bases, J shed 0 bases, and the junction held 3 bases outside the gene matches. CDR3 nucleotide sequence: TGTGCCAGCAGGACAGGGGCCTCTAACTATGGCTACACCTTC. Protein: CASRTGASNYGYTF.

The V and J genes are TRBV21-1 and TRBJ2-6; the DNA was not compared with TRBD2, the D call given in the table. TRBV21-1 is annotated as a pseudogene. The CDR3 is made up of 17 amino acids. The CDR3 here is CASSLGSGRDGANVLTF. Here the CDR3 DNA reads TGTGCCAGCAGCTTAGGAAGCGGGAGAGATGGGGCCAACGTCCTGACTTTC.

This clonotype occurred a few times. In DNA, the CDR3 is TGTGCCAGCAGTTACGGCGTTGGGGGGGGTAATTCACCCCTCCACTTT. It encodes CASSYGVGGGNSPLHF. The chain carries TRBV6-6 and TRBJ1-6; a weak D match, TRBD1 (5 bases). From germline, CDR1 is MNHNY and CDR2 SVGAGI (reference sequence). CDR3 length: 16 residues. Trimming removed 2 bases at V and 6 bases at J, with 14 bases between.